This T cell receptor (beta chain) was found in a study of radiotherapy plus CTLA-4 blockade in lung cancer. Study at large: Among enrolled patients, over 15% responded and roughly 28% achieved disease control.

Germline V gives CDR1 MGHRA, CDR2 YSYEKL. This CDR3 region has 15 residues. Profiling relied on immunoSEQ multiplex PCR, and the TCRdb table lists in-frame clones only, not all of them. The sample carries tens of thousands of clones, around 81% recorded once. The table lists this clone with a count of one. The junction differs from germline at one of its ends, possibly a read error. Other nucleotide sequences in the sample specify the same CDR3. The sample was peripheral blood, taken from a patient treated with radiotherapy plus ipilimumab. The TCR originated in a human donor with non-small cell lung cancer whose response to radiotherapy plus ipilimumab could not be evaluated. Some clones in this sample may be carry-over from other donors' samples. The chain recombines TRBV4-1 with TRBJ1-1; D unclear. This CDR3 reads CASSQGVTGNTEAFF. In DNA, the CDR3 is TGCGCCAGCAGTCAAGGAGTCACCGGGAACACTGAAGCTTTCTTT.